This T cell receptor (beta chain) emerged from a study of shared clonotypes between healthy human individuals. Study outcomes and limitations: Generation of non-shared clonotypes was less probable than generation of clonotypes shared by all four donors. In four donors, around 4.8% of naive CD4 clonotypes appeared in common.

From germline, CDR1 is SQVTM and CDR2 ANQGSEA. V dropped 2 bases and J dropped 5 bases, with 18 bases sitting between them. This CDR3 has 15 residues. Healthy adults negative for HIV, lacking recent acute infections or vaccinations, served as donors. Comment on this clone: Its specificity is not known.

Sequencing was performed with immunoSEQ multiplex PCR; in TCRdb, only in-frame clones are kept and a portion is missing. The sample lists roughly 2,300,000 clones, 80% to 95% seen once, with around 0.4% in the top ten. This receptor was obtained from a man aged 18 to 30 in good health. Some clones in this sample may be carry-over from other donors' samples. Sequenced: naive CD4+ T cells from PBMCs. Subset reported: CD45RA+ positively selected. V is TRBV29-1 and J is TRBJ1-1; perhaps TRBD1 as D (5 bases). The CDR3 loop reads CSVELRDSTGTEAFF. The CDR3 region has the DNA TGCAGCGTTGAACTCAGGGACTCAACGGGGACTGAAGCTTTCTTT. Complete variable domain (other parts from reference TRBV29-1 and TRBJ1-1): SAVISQKPSRDICQRGTSLTIQCQVDSQVTMMFWYRQQPGQSLTLIATANQGSEATYESGFVIDKFPISRPNLTFSTLTVSNMSPEDSSIYLCSVELRDSTGTEAFFGQGTRLTVV.